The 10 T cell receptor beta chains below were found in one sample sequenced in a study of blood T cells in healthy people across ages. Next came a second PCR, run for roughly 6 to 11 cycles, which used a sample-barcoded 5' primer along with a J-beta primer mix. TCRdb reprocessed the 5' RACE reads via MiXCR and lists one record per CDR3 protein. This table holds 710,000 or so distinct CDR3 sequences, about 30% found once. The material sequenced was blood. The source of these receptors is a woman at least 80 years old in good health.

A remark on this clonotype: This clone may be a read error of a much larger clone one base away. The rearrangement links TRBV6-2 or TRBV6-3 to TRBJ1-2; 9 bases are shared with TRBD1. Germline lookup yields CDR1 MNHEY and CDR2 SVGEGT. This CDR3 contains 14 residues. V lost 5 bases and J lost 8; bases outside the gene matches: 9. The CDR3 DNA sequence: TGTGCCAGCAGTCCAGGACAGGGGTGCGGCGGCTACACCTTC. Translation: CASSPGQGCGGYTF.

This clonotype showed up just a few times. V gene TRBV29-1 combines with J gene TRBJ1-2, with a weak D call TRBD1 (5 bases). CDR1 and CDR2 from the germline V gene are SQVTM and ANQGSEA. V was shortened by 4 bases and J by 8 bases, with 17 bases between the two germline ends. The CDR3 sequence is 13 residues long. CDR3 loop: CSVGGNARGGYTF. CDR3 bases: TGCAGCGTTGGGGGTAACGCCCGGGGGGGCTACACCTTC.

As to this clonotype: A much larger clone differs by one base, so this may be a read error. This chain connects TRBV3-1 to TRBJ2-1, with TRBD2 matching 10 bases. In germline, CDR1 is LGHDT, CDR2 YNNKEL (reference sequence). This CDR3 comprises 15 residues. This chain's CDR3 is CASSRPGSGGDERFF. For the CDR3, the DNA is TGTGCCAGCAGCCGTCCGGGCAGCGGGGGGGATGAGCGGTTCTTC.

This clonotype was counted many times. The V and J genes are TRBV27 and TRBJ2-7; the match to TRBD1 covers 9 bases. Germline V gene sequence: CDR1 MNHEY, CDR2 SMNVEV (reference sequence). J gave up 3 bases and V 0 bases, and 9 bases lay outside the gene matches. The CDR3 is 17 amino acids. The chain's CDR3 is CASSLSGGGTGYYEQYF. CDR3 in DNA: TGTGCCAGCAGTTTATCCGGGGGCGGGACAGGGTACTACGAGCAGTACTTC.

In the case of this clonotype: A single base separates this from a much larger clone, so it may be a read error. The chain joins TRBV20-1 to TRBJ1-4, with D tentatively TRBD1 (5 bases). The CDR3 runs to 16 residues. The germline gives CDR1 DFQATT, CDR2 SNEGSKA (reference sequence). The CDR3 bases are TGCAGTGCTAGAGATGCAGGGCGAGGGCCTAATGAAAAACTGTTGTTT. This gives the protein CSARDAGRGPNEKLLF.

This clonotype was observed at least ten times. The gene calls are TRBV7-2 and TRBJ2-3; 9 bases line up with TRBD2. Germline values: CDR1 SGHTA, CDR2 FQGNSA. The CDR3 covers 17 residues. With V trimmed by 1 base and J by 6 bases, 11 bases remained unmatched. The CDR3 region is CASSLGRRGGATDTQYF. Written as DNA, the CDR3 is TGTGCCAGCAGCTTAGGACGTCGCGGGGGGGCCACCGATACGCAGTATTTT.

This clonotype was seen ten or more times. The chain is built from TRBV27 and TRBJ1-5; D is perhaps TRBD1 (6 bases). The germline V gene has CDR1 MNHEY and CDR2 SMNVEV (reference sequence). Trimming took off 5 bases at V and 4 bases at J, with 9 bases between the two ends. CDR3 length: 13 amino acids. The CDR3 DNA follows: TGTGCCAGCAGTAGACAGGCGAATCAGCCCCAGCATTTT. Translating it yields CASSRQANQPQHF.

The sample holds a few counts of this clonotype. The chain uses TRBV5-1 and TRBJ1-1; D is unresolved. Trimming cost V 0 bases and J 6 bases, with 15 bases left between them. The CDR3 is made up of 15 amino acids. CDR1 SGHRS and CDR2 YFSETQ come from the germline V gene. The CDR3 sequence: CASSLESSRSAEAFF. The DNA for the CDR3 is TGCGCCAGCAGCTTGGAATCAAGCCGATCAGCTGAAGCTTTCTTT.

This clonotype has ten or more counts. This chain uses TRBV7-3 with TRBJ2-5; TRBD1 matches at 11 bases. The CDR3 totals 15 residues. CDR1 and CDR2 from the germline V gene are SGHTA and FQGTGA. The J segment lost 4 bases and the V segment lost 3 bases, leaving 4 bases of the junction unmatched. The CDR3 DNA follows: TGTGCCAGCAGCTTCTCCGGGACAGGGGGAGAGACCCAGTACTTC. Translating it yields CASSFSGTGGETQYF.

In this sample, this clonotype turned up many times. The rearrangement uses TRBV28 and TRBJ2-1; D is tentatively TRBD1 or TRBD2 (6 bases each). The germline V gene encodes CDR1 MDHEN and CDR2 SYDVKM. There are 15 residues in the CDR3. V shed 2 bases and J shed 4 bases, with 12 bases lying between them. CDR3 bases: TGTGCCAGCAGTTTACCGGGGGCCGTGTACAATGAGCAGTTCTTC. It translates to CASSLPGAVYNEQFF.